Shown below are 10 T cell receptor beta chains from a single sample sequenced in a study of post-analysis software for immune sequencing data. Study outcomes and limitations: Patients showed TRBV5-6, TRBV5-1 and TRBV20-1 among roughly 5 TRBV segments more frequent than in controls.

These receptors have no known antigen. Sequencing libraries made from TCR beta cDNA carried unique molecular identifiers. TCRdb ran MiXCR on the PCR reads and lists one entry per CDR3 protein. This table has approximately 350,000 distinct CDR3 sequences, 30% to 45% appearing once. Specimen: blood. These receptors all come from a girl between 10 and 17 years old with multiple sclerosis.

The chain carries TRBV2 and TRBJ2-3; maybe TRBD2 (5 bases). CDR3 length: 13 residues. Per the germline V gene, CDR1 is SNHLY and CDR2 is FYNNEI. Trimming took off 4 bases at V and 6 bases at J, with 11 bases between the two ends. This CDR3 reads CASSGGLKDTQYF. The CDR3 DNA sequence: TGTGCCAGCAGTGGAGGGCTCAAGGATACGCAGTATTTT.

The CDR3 DNA reads as TGTGCCAGCAGCCCGCGCATAAGCGGGGGGAACCAAGAGACCCAGTACTTC. Protein sequence: CASSPRISGGNQETQYF. The gene calls are TRBV7-9 and TRBJ2-5; 9 nucleotides line up with TRBD2. Per germline, CDR1 SEHNR and CDR2 FQNEAQ (reference sequence). This CDR3 is 17 amino acids long. J was trimmed by 0 bases and V by 5 bases; bases with no gene match: 10. Looking up the rest from reference TRBV7-9 and TRBJ2-5 gives the full variable domain: DTGVSQNPRHKITKRGQNVTFRCDPISEHNRLYWYRQTLGQGPEFLTYFQNEAQLEKSRLLSDRFSAERPKGSFSTLEIQRTEQGDSAMYLCASSPRISGGNQETQYFGPGTRLLVL.

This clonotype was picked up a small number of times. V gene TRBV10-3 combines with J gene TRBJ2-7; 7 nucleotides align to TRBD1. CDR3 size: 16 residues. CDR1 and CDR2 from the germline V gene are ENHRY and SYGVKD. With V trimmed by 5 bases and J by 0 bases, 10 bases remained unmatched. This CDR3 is CAISPNTGVSSYEQYF. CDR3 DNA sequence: TGTGCCATCAGTCCCAACACAGGGGTAAGCTCCTACGAGCAGTACTTC.

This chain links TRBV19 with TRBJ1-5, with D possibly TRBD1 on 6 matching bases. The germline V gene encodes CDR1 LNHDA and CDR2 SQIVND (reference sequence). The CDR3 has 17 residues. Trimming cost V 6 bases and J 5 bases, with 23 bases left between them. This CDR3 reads CASSHDYRARMDQPQHF. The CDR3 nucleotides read TGTGCCAGTAGCCATGATTACAGGGCTAGAATGGATCAGCCCCAGCATTTT. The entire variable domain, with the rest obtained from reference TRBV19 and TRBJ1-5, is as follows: DGGITQSPKYLFRKEGQNVTLSCEQNLNHDAMYWYRQDPGQGLRLIYYSQIVNDFQKGDIAEGYSVSREKKESFPLTVTSAQKNPTAFYLCASSHDYRARMDQPQHFGDGTRLSIL.

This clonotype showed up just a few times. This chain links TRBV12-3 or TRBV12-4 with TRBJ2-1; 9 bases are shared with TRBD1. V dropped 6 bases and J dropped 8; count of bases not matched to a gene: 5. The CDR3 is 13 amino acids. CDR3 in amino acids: CASRQGALDEQFF. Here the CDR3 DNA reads TGTGCCAGCAGACAGGGGGCTCTGGATGAGCAGTTCTTC.

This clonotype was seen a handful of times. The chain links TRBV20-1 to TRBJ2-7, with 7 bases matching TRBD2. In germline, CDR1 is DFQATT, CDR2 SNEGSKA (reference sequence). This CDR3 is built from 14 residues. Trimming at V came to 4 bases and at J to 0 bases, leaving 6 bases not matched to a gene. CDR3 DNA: TGCAGTGCTACAAGGCGGGGGTACTCCTACGAGCAGTACTTC. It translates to CSATRRGYSYEQYF.

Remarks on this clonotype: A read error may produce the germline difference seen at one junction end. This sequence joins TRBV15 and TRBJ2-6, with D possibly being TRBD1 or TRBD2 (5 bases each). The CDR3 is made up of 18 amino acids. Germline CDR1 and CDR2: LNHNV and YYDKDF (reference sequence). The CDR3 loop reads CATSRDTGPLSGANVLTF. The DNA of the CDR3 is TGTGCCACCAGCAGAGATACGGGACCTCTCTCTGGGGCCAACGTCTTGACTTTC.

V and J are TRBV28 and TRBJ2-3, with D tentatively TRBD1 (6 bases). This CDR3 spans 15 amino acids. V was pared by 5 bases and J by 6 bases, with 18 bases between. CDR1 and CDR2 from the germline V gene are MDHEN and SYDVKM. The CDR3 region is CASSPPPGAGDTQYF. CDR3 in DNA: TGTGCCAGCAGTCCTCCGCCAGGGGCCGGGGATACGCAGTATTTT.

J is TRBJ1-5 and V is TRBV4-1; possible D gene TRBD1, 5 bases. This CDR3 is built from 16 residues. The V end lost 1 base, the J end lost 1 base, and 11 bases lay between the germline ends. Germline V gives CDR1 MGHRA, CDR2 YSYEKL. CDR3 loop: CASSQGRTPSNQPQHF. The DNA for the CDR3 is TGCGCCAGCAGCCAAGGCCGGACACCGAGCAATCAGCCCCAGCATTTT.

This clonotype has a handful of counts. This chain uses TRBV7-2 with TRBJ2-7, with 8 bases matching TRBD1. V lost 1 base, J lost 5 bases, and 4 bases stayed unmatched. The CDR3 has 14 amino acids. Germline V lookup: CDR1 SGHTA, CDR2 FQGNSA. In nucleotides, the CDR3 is TGTGCCAGCAGCTTAGTCGGACAGGGCCACGAGCAGTACTTC. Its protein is CASSLVGQGHEQYF.